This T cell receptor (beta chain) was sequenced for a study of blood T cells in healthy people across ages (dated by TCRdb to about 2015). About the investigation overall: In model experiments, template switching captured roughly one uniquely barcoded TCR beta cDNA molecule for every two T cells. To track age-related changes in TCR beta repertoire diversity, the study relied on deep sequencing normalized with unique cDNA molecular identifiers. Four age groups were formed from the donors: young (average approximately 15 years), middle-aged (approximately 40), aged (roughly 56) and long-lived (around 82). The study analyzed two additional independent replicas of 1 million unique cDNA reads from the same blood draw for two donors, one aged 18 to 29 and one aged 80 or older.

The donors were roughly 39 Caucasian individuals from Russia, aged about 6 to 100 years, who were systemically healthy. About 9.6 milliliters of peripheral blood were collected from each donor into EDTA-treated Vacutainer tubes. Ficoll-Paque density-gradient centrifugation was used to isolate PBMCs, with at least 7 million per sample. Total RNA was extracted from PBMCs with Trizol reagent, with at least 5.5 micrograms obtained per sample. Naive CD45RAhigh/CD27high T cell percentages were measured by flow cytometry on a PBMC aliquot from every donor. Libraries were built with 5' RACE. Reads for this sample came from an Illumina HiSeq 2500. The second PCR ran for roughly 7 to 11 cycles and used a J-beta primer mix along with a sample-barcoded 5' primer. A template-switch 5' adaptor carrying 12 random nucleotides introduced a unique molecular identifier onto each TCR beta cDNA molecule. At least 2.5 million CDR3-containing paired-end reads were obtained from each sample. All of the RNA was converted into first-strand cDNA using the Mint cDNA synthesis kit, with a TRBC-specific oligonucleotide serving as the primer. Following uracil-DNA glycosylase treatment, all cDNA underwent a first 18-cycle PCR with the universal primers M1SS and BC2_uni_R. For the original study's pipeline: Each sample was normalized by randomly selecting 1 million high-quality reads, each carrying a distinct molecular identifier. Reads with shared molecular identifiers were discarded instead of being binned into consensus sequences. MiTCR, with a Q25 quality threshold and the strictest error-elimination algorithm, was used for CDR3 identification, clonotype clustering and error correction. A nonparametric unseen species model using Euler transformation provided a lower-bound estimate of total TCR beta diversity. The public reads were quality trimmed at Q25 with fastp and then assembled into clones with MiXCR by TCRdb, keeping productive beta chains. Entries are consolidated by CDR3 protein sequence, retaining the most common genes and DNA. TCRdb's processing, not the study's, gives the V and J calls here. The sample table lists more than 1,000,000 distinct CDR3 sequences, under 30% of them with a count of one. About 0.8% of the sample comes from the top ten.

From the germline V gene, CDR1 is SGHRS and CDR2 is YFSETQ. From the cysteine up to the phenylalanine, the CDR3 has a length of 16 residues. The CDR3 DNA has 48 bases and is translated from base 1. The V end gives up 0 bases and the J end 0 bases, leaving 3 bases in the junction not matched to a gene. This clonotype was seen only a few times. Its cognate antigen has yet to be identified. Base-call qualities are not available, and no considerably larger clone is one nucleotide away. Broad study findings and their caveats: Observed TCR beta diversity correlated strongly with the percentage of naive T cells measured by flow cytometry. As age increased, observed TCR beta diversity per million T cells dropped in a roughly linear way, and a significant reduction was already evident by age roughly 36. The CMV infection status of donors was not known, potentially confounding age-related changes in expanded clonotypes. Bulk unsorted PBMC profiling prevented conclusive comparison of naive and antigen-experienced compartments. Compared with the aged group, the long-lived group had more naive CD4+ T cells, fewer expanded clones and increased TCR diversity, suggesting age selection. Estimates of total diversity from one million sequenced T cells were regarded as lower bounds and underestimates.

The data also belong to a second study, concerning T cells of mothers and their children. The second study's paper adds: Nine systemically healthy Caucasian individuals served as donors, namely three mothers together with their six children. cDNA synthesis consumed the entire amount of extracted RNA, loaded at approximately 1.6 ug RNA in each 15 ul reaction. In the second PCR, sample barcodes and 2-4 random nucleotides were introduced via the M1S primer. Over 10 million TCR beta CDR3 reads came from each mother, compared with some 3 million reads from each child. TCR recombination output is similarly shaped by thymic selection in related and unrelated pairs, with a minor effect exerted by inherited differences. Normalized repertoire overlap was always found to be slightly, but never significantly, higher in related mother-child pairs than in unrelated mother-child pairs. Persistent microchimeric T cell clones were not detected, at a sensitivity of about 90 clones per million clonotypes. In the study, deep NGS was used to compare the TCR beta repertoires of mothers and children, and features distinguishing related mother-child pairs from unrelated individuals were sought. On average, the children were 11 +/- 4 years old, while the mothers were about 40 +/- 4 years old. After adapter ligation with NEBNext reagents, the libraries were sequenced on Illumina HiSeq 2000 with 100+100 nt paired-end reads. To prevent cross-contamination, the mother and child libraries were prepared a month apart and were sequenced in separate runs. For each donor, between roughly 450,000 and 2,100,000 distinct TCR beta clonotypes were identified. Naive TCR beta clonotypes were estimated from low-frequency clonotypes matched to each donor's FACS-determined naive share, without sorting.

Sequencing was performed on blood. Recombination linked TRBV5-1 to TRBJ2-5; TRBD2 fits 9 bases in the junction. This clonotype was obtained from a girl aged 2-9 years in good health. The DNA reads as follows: TGCGCCAGCAGCTTGGTGACTAGCGGATACCAAGAGACCCAGTACTTC. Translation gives CASSLVTSGYQETQYF.